The 29 T cell receptor beta chains reported below all come from one sample, sequenced in a study of T cell changes during pregnancy in multiple sclerosis. The assay was immunoSEQ multiplex PCR, and TCRdb's table has in-frame clones only and misses some. The sample consists of around 60,000 clones, 90% to 95% of them appearing once. This sample comprised peripheral blood, obtained after pregnancy. These receptors were taken from a female donor with multiple sclerosis, enrolled in a pregnancy study.

The chain couples TRBV9 to TRBJ2-7; TRBD1 matches at 11 bases. After removal of 1 base from V and 6 bases from J, the junction contained 6 bases not matched to a gene. Germline V gene lookup returns CDR1 SGDLS and CDR2 YYNGEE. The CDR3 contains 15 residues. In DNA, the CDR3 is TGTGCCAGCAGCGTACTTGGACAGGGGGCGGCCGAGCAGTACTTC. Its translation is CASSVLGQGAAEQYF.

V and J are TRBV25-1 and TRBJ2-1; 7 bases match TRBD2. J gave up 2 bases and V 7 bases, and 17 bases lay outside the gene matches. Looked up from germline, CDR1 is MGHDK and CDR2 is SYGVNS. CDR3 length: 18 residues. As DNA, the CDR3 is TGTGCCAGCACTCCCGGGGGGTCCAGAAGGGGTACCTACAATGAGCAGTTCTTC. Translation: CASTPGGSRRGTYNEQFF.

The rearrangement joins TRBV7-9 to TRBJ1-2; unclear D gene. There are 14 residues in the CDR3. V was cut by 1 base and J by 2 bases, with 8 bases left in between. Germline V gene sequence: CDR1 SEHNR, CDR2 FQNEAQ (reference sequence). The CDR3 region has the DNA TGTGCCAGCAGCTTAGTTACGGGAAACTATGGCTACACCTTC. Translation gives CASSLVTGNYGYTF.

The rearrangement uses TRBV7-2 and TRBJ2-1, with D hard to call. This CDR3 has 16 amino acids. CDR1 is SGHTA, CDR2 FQGNSA, per germline. V lost 4 bases and J 0 bases, leaving 13 bases between the germline ends. The CDR3 spells CASSSFSSSSYNEQFF. The CDR3 DNA sequence: TGTGCCAGCAGCTCCTTTAGCTCCAGCTCCTACAATGAGCAGTTCTTC.

The chain has TRBV7-2 and TRBJ1-5; D is unresolved. V was trimmed by 5 bases and J by 0 bases, leaving 11 bases between them. CDR1 and CDR2 from the germline V gene are SGHTA and FQGNSA. The CDR3 is made up of 15 amino acids. The CDR3 DNA reads TGTGCCAGCAGCCCCGGCGGGTTTAGCAATCAGCCCCAGCATTTT. Translating gives CASSPGGFSNQPQHF.

This chain links TRBV19 with TRBJ1-2; TRBD1 might be the D (6 bases). V dropped 3 bases and J dropped 4 bases, with 12 bases sitting between them. The CDR3 is 14 amino acids. Germline CDR1 reads LNHDA; CDR2 reads SQIVND (reference sequence). CDR3 nucleotide sequence: TGTGCCAGTAGTATTATGACAGGCACCTATGGCTACACCTTC. Its protein product is CASSIMTGTYGYTF.

This rearrangement joins TRBV7-2 to TRBJ2-1, with TRBD2 matching 10 bases. After removal of 5 bases from V and 5 bases from J, the junction contained 12 bases not matched to a gene. The length of the CDR3 is 17 residues. Germline V lookup: CDR1 SGHTA, CDR2 FQGNSA. The CDR3 protein is CASSLPRLAGVDNEQFF. CDR3 DNA: TGTGCCAGCAGCCTCCCCCGGCTAGCGGGAGTAGACAATGAGCAGTTCTTC.

The CDR3 DNA sequence: TGCGCCAGCAGCTTGGGCGGGGGCGACATGAACACCGGGGAGCTGTTTTTT. It encodes CASSLGGGDMNTGELFF. The rearrangement links TRBV5-1 to TRBJ2-2; D possibly corresponds to TRBD2 (7 bases). CDR1 SGHRS and CDR2 YFSETQ come from the germline V gene. CDR3 length equals 17 residues. V dropped 0 bases and J dropped 1 base, with 13 bases sitting between them. Supplemented by reference TRBV5-1 and TRBJ2-2, the full variable domain reads KAGVTQTPRYLIKTRGQQVTLSCSPISGHRSVSWYQQTPGQGLQFLFEYFSETQRNKGNFPGRFSGRQFSNSRSEMNVSTLELGDSALYLCASSLGGGDMNTGELFFGEGSRLTVL.

The rearrangement links TRBV6-5 to TRBJ2-7, with a possible D match to TRBD2 (7 bases). The CDR3 covers 15 residues. V lost 6 bases to trimming and J lost 2 bases, with 17 bases between them. Germline assignment: CDR1 MNHEY and CDR2 SVGAGI. The CDR3 is CASRTPRGAAYEQYF. For the CDR3, the DNA is TGTGCCAGCAGAACCCCTCGGGGGGCTGCCTACGAGCAGTACTTC.

The CDR3 spells CASSLWGGYTEAFF. For the CDR3, the DNA is TGTGCCAGCAGTTTATGGGGGGGTTACACTGAAGCTTTCTTT. This chain uses TRBV27 with TRBJ1-1, with D tentatively TRBD1 (5 bases). Trimming took off 1 base at V and 3 bases at J, with 9 bases between the two ends. The CDR3 is 14 residues long. Looked up from germline, CDR1 is MNHEY and CDR2 is SMNVEV (reference sequence).

This chain uses TRBV19 with TRBJ1-5; 9 bases align to TRBD1. V lost 6 bases to trimming and J lost 3 bases; unmatched junction nucleotides: 6. The CDR3 runs 15 residues. Per germline, CDR1 LNHDA and CDR2 SQIVND (reference sequence). The CDR3 sequence is CASRGQGRNNQPQHF. The CDR3 DNA sequence: TGTGCCAGTAGAGGACAGGGGAGGAACAATCAGCCCCAGCATTTT.

V and J are TRBV7-9 and TRBJ2-5; TRBD1 agrees at 9 bases. This CDR3 has 16 residues. J was trimmed by 2 bases and V by 6 bases; bases with no gene match: 10. Germline assignment: CDR1 SEHNR and CDR2 FQNEAQ (reference sequence). The CDR3 bases are TGTGCCAGCAGGATAACCGGGACAGGGCGACAAGAGACCCAGTACTTC. It specifies CASRITGTGRQETQYF.

The chain is built from TRBV7-2 and TRBJ1-2; no clear D. Germline V CDR1 and CDR2: SGHTA, FQGNSA. V was clipped by 2 bases and J by 8 bases, with 6 bases between them. The CDR3 runs to 11 residues. CDR3 nucleotide sequence: TGTGCCAGCAGCTTACAGTACGGCTACACCTTC. This translates into CASSLQYGYTF.

In DNA, the CDR3 is TGTGCCAGCAGGCAAAATGGCCCCTCCGGGGAGCTGTTTTTT. Residues: CASRQNGPSGELFF. The chain couples TRBV4-2 to TRBJ2-2, with no clear D. The germline CDR1 and CDR2 sequences are LGHNA and YNFKEQ. Trimming pared 6 bases from V and 6 bases from J, leaving 14 bases between. The CDR3 runs 14 residues.

This chain uses TRBV25-1 with TRBJ1-4, with unresolved D. V lost 4 bases and J 2 bases, leaving 11 bases between the germline ends. From germline, CDR1 is MGHDK and CDR2 SYGVNS. The CDR3 is made up of 15 amino acids. The CDR3 DNA follows: TGTGCCAGCAGTGCCTGGGGAGGGACTAATGAAAAACTGTTTTTT. This encodes CASSAWGGTNEKLFF. The full variable domain, with the rest looked up from reference TRBV25-1 and TRBJ1-4, is EADIYQTPRYLVIGTGKKITLECSQTMGHDKMYWYQQDPGMELHLIHYSYGVNSTEKGDLSSESTVSRIRTEHFPLTLESARPSHTSQYLCASSAWGGTNEKLFFGSGTQLSVL.

The chain uses TRBV7-8 and TRBJ1-3; 7 bases fit TRBD1. The CDR3 runs 15 residues. V was pared by 1 base and J by 3 bases, with 3 bases of the junction left unmatched. Germline V CDR1 and CDR2: SGHVS, FQNEAQ. CDR3: CASSLGGGFGNTIYF. For the CDR3, the DNA is TGTGCCAGCAGCTTAGGAGGGGGCTTTGGAAACACCATATATTTT.

The chain couples TRBV11-1 to TRBJ2-7, with 7 bases that match TRBD2. This CDR3 is 13 amino acids long. Looked up from germline, CDR1 is SGHAT and CDR2 is FQDESV (reference sequence). The trim removed 5 bases at V and 2 bases at J, leaving 3 bases unmatched. CDR3 loop: CASSPGTTYEQYF. Here the CDR3 DNA reads TGTGCCAGCAGCCCCGGGACTACCTACGAGCAGTACTTC.

The chain uses TRBV5-1 and TRBJ2-1, with 12 bases that match TRBD2. The CDR3 sequence is 15 residues long. Trimming at V came to 1 base and at J to 7 bases, leaving 3 bases not matched to a gene. Germline V gene lookup returns CDR1 SGHRS and CDR2 YFSETQ. CDR3 loop: CASSLLAGGPNEQFF. The CDR3 region has the DNA TGCGCCAGCAGCTTGCTAGCGGGAGGGCCAAATGAGCAGTTCTTC.

The genes are TRBV4-2 and TRBJ2-7; 8 bases align to TRBD2. Germline-derived CDR1 and CDR2 are LGHNA and YNFKEQ. J lost 1 base, V lost 1 base, and 6 bases had no gene match. CDR3 size: 16 residues. CDR3 DNA: TGTGCCAGCAGCCAAGGTGGCGCGGGAGGATCCTACGAGCAGTACTTC. Translating gives CASSQGGAGGSYEQYF.

The chain employs TRBV5-1 and TRBJ2-2; no clear D. CDR3 length: 12 amino acids. The germline V and J ends were trimmed by 4 bases and 1 base, with 2 bases remaining between them. CDR1 is SGHRS, CDR2 YFSETQ, per germline. This CDR3 reads CASSLNTGELFF. Written as DNA, the CDR3 is TGCGCCAGCAGCCTGAACACCGGGGAGCTGTTTTTT.

The rearrangement links TRBV30 to TRBJ1-3; perhaps TRBD1 as D (6 bases). This CDR3 contains 14 residues. From germline, CDR1 is GTSNPN and CDR2 SVGIG (reference sequence). Trimming pared 4 bases from V and 2 bases from J, leaving 12 bases between. The CDR3: CAWNRAGAGNTIYF. The CDR3 DNA reads TGTGCCTGGAATCGGGCAGGGGCTGGAAACACCATATATTTT.

V gene TRBV6-6 combines with J gene TRBJ1-4; D is undetermined. Germline loops: CDR1 MNHNY, CDR2 SVGAGI (reference sequence). The CDR3 runs to 10 residues. Trimming took 8 bases from V and 7 from J, leaving 5 bases between them. The CDR3, as DNA: TGTGCCAGCTACAGTGAAAAACTGTTTTTT. Its protein is CASYSEKLFF.

The chain carries TRBV6-1 and TRBJ2-3, with 9 bases identical to TRBD1. CDR1 is MNHNS and CDR2 is SASEGT in the germline V gene. V lost 6 bases to trimming and J lost 5 bases; unmatched junction nucleotides: 6. CDR3 size: 14 residues. The CDR3 DNA reads as TGTGCCAGCAGCCACAGGGGGCGCTTAGATACGCAGTATTTT. This translates into CASSHRGRLDTQYF.

The chain joins TRBV19 to TRBJ1-5; 8 nucleotides match TRBD1. Unmatched junction bases numbered 1, after V lost 3 bases and J lost 6 bases. The CDR3 length is 13 residues. The V gene's germline CDR1 is LNHDA and CDR2 SQIVND (reference sequence). The CDR3 coding sequence is TGTGCCAGTAGTATGGACAGGGTTCAGCCCCAGCATTTT. It encodes CASSMDRVQPQHF.

The rearrangement joins TRBV19 to TRBJ1-1; 7 bases are a match to TRBD1. Trimming removed 10 bases from V and 4 bases from J; junction bases left unmatched: 6. The CDR3 consists of 12 residues. Germline V lookup: CDR1 LNHDA, CDR2 SQIVND (reference sequence). The CDR3 sequence: CATQRGPTEAFF. CDR3 in DNA: TGTGCCACCCAAAGGGGGCCCACTGAAGCTTTCTTT.

V and J are TRBV5-1 and TRBJ2-1; TRBD2 aligns across 10 bases. Germline CDR1 SGHRS, CDR2 YFSETQ. The J segment lost 0 bases and the V segment lost 3 bases, leaving 9 bases of the junction unmatched. The CDR3 length is 18 residues. CDR3 in amino acids: CASSSYQLAGSSYNEQFF. CDR3 sequence (DNA): TGCGCCAGCAGCTCTTACCAACTAGCGGGGAGCTCCTACAATGAGCAGTTCTTC.

The rearrangement joins TRBV14 to TRBJ2-2; maybe TRBD1 (5 bases). The CDR3 length is 13 residues. The V and J ends lost 4 bases and 5 bases respectively, with 8 bases between them. CDR1 is SGHDN, CDR2 FVKESK, per germline. The CDR3 bases are TGTGCCAGCAGCCCACAGGCTACCGGGGAGCTGTTTTTT. This gives the protein CASSPQATGELFF.

The chain uses TRBV5-1 and TRBJ2-7; TRBD1 matches at 7 bases. Trimming at V came to 3 bases and at J to 6 bases, leaving 9 bases not matched to a gene. Germline CDR1 reads SGHRS; CDR2 reads YFSETQ. The length of the CDR3 is 14 residues. Here the CDR3 reads CASSSGQFSLEQYF. The DNA of the CDR3 is TGCGCCAGCAGCTCGGGACAGTTTTCTCTCGAGCAGTACTTC.

J is TRBJ2-4 and V is TRBV28; 8 nucleotides line up with TRBD2. The V gene's germline CDR1 is MDHEN and CDR2 SYDVKM. After removal of 6 bases from V and 3 bases from J, the junction contained 13 bases not matched to a gene. This CDR3 spans 17 amino acids. This chain's CDR3 is CASSDRRGRGGKNIQYF. The CDR3 DNA follows: TGTGCCAGCAGCGACCGCAGGGGACGGGGGGGCAAAAACATTCAGTACTTC.